The 14 T cell receptor beta chains below come from one sample, sequenced in a study of blood T cells in healthy people across ages. Through a sample-barcoded 5' primer and a J-beta primer mix, a second PCR was run for roughly 6 to 12 cycles. TCRdb reanalysed the 5' RACE reads using MiXCR and keeps one entry per CDR3 protein. The table has 1.5 million to 1.9 million distinct CDR3 sequences, 35% to 45% seen once. The specimen was blood. The receptors shown here come from a woman aged 18-29 years in good health.

As for this clonotype: Compared with germline, one end of the junction differs, possibly owing to a read error. The V and J genes are TRBV4-2 and TRBJ2-2; D ambiguous. The CDR3 runs to 15 residues. CDR1 LGHNA and CDR2 YNFKEQ come from the germline V gene. The CDR3 DNA reads TGTGCCGGCAGCCAGCGCGACCGGAGCACCGGGGAGCTGTTTTTT. Translated, it gives CAGSQRDRSTGELFF.

On this clonotype: An end of the junction does not agree with germline; a read error may underlie this. CDR3 in amino acids: CASSLGQAATSEKLFF. Here the CDR3 DNA reads TGTGCCAGCAGTCTAGGACAGGCCGCAACTAGTGAAAAACTGTTTTTT. V is TRBV12-3 or TRBV12-4 and J is TRBJ1-4; TRBD1 matches 7 bases. This CDR3 is built from 16 residues.

CDR3 DNA sequence: TGTGCCAGCAGTGGAGGGCGAGGTAACTATGGCTACACCTTC. Translation gives CASSGGRGNYGYTF. This rearrangement joins TRBV2 to TRBJ1-2; D is undetermined. The germline gives CDR1 SNHLY, CDR2 FYNNEI. CDR3 length equals 14 residues. V was shortened by 4 bases and J by 1 base, with 10 bases between the two germline ends.

The V call is TRBV6-2 or TRBV6-3, the J call TRBJ1-2, with TRBD1 as a possible D gene (6 bases). Germline V gene data show CDR1 as MNHEY and CDR2 as SVGEGT. Trimming cost V 4 bases and J 7 bases, with 13 bases left between them. This CDR3 contains 13 residues. CDR3 residues: CASSLTGLAGYTF. The DNA for the CDR3 is TGTGCCAGCAGTTTAACAGGGTTGGCTGGCTACACCTTC.

This chain joins TRBV11-2 and TRBJ2-7; unclear D gene. Trimming removed 0 bases at V and 3 bases at J, with 3 bases between. Germline CDR1 and CDR2: SGHAT and FQNNGV. The CDR3 runs 12 residues. CDR3 in amino acids: CASSLEYYEQYF. Here the CDR3 DNA reads TGTGCCAGCAGCTTAGAGTACTACGAGCAGTACTTC.

In this sample, this clonotype turned up a few times. Here the CDR3 DNA reads TGCAGTGCCCTGACAGGCTACGAGCAGTACTTC. This encodes CSALTGYEQYF. The J gene is TRBJ2-7, the V gene TRBV20-1, with TRBD1 as a possible D gene (6 bases). The CDR3 runs 11 residues. The ends were cut back, 6 bases at V and 3 bases at J, with 9 bases in the middle. Germline V gene lookup returns CDR1 DFQATT and CDR2 SNEGSKA (reference sequence).

This clonotype was counted a single time. The V call is TRBV7-2, the J call TRBJ1-2; the D gene is possibly TRBD1 (6 bases). The CDR3 is 16 residues long. Germline loops: CDR1 SGHTA, CDR2 FQGNSA. The V and J ends lost 2 bases and 8 bases respectively, with 21 bases between them. The CDR3 loop is CASSLRGDFGGRGYTF. The CDR3 DNA sequence: TGTGCCAGCAGCTTAAGAGGTGACTTCGGGGGGCGCGGCTACACCTTC.

This clonotype has just a few counts. The CDR3 coding sequence is TGTGCCAGCAGCAAGGACAGGGATAATTCACCCCTCCACTTT. It specifies CASSKDRDNSPLHF. The chain is built from TRBV12-3 or TRBV12-4 and TRBJ1-6; TRBD1 aligns across 8 bases. After removal of 6 bases from V and 5 bases from J, the junction contained 3 bases not matched to a gene. The CDR3 covers 14 residues.

As to this clonotype: One base away lies a much larger clone, so this may be a sequencing read error. The chain employs TRBV12-5 and TRBJ2-1; D perhaps matches TRBD2 (6 bases). Germline-derived CDR1 and CDR2 are LGHNT and FRNRAP. This CDR3 has 15 residues. The CDR3 region is CASGSARDSYNGQFF. The DNA of the CDR3 is TGTGCTAGTGGTTCCGCCCGGGACTCCTACAATGGGCAGTTCTTC.

The CDR3 loop reads CASSPRLAPNTGELFF. CDR3 in DNA: TGTGCCAGCAGTCCTCGACTAGCGCCGAACACCGGGGAGCTGTTTTTT. The chain has TRBV28 and TRBJ2-2; TRBD2 matches 8 bases. Germline CDR1 is MDHEN and CDR2 is SYDVKM. J gave up 0 bases and V 5 bases, and 5 bases lay outside the gene matches. The CDR3 sequence is 16 residues long. Complete variable domain (other parts from reference TRBV28 and TRBJ2-2): DVKVTQSSRYLVKRTGEKVFLECVQDMDHENMFWYRQDPGLGLRLIYFSYDVKMKEKGDIPEGYSVSREKKERFSLILESASTNQTSMYLCASSPRLAPNTGELFFGEGSRLTVL.

A few counts support this clonotype. The rearrangement uses TRBV7-2 and TRBJ2-1, with 14 bases identical to TRBD2. Looked up from germline, CDR1 is SGHTA and CDR2 is FQGNSA. V lost 6 bases, J lost 8 bases, and 12 bases stayed unmatched. This CDR3 is built from 17 residues. The CDR3 DNA reads as TGTGCCAGCAGTCCTCCCGGACTAGCGGGGGGCAGGGATGAGCAGTTCTTC. It is translated as CASSPPGLAGGRDEQFF. The complete variable domain, with remaining parts taken from reference TRBV7-2 and TRBJ2-1, reads GAGVSQSPSNKVTEKGKDVELRCDPISGHTALYWYRQSLGQGLEFLIYFQGNSAPDKSGLPSDRFSAERTGGSVSTLTIQRTQQEDSAVYLCASSPPGLAGGRDEQFFGPGTRLTVL.

This clonotype has only a few counts. Written as DNA, the CDR3 is TGTGCCAGCAGTGATTACCATAGCAATCAGCCCCAGCATTTT. Protein: CASSDYHSNQPQHF. This chain links TRBV25-1 with TRBJ1-5, with unresolved D. The CDR3 is 14 amino acids. CDR1 is MGHDK, CDR2 SYGVNS, per germline. V dropped 3 bases and J dropped 0 bases, with 6 bases sitting between them.

The chain joins TRBV12-3 or TRBV12-4 to TRBJ2-5; 8 positions match TRBD2. The CDR3 contains 17 residues. The trim removed 1 base at V and 11 bases at J, leaving 18 bases unmatched. The CDR3 coding sequence is TGTGCCAGCAGTTTAGTAGCGGGGAGTTGGTCCTACAATGAGCAGTACTTC. Residues: CASSLVAGSWSYNEQYF.

A few counts support this clonotype. The V gene is TRBV5-1, the J gene TRBJ2-4; 7 bases fit TRBD1. The end of the DNA aligns better with TRBJ2-7, so the J call may be wrong. Per germline, CDR1 SGHRS and CDR2 YFSETQ. The CDR3 consists of 14 residues. The chain's CDR3 is CASSSSGQHYEQYF. The CDR3 nucleotides read TGCGCCAGCAGCTCCTCGGGACAGCACTACGAGCAGTACTTC.